This T cell receptor (beta chain) stems from a study of cytomegalovirus exposure and HLA in healthy donors. Comment on this clone: What it recognizes is unknown.

Whole-study findings and limits: Per published reports, the classifier diagnosed cytomegalovirus status with high specificity and sensitivity. Cytomegalovirus-associated status was assigned to 164 TCR beta chains.

Trimming took 6 bases from V and 4 from J, leaving 15 bases between them. The CDR3 is 14 residues long. Germline assignment: CDR1 MNHEY and CDR2 SVGAGI. It was with 60 Vbeta and 13 Jbeta primers that the PCR ran. Sequencing was performed with immunoSEQ multiplex PCR; in TCRdb, only in-frame clones are kept and a portion is missing. The sample has approximately 100,000 clones; around 79% are singletons. Material: PBMCs. The chain employs TRBV6-5 and TRBJ1-2, with a possible D match to TRBD1 (5 bases). This receptor was taken from a male donor in good health and CMV-seropositive. The CDR3 DNA reads TGTGCCAGCAGCTCCCAACAGGAGTTCTATGGCTACACCTTC. This gives the protein CASSSQQEFYGYTF.